The clone carrying this T cell receptor beta chain showed up just a few times. This sample stems from a study of human T cells and chemical hapten exposure. Study-level information: Mainly, slight library volume differences in the pool made TCR yields vary.

The total RNA was obtained from whole blood that was not fractionated. Germline CDR1 reads MGHRA; CDR2 reads YSYEKL. Losses at the gene ends were 5 bases for V and 4 bases for J; bases not matched to a gene: 8. The CDR3 has 15 amino acids. Unique molecular identifiers were attached to individual cDNA molecules within the library. As handled by the study authors: Counts of TCRs in each sample centred on a median of 95,638 and extended from about 20,000 to 690,000. TCRdb recomputed calls from the 5' RACE reads with MiXCR, one row per CDR3 protein. The V and J calls shown here were made by TCRdb, not taken from the authors' results. Of tens of thousands of distinct CDR3 sequences in the sample, 6% to 8.5% were seen once.

This TCR was sampled from a male donor in good health. The gene calls are TRBV4-1 and TRBJ1-1; the match to TRBD1 covers 9 bases. The CDR3 bases are TGCGCCAGCAGCACGTTGGGACAGGGAGGCACTGAAGCTTTCTTT. Protein: CASSTLGQGGTEAFF.